Below, one T cell receptor (beta chain) is given with its context. Its antigen is still unknown. Within one base of it there is no much larger clone, and no base qualities were kept. This specimen belongs to a study of response to subunit inactivated influenza vaccine (dated by TCRdb to 2016 to 2019). Regarding the complete study: To follow how T cells responded to a trivalent subunit inactivated influenza vaccine, the researchers relied on deep quantitative profiling of the T cell receptor repertoire.

CDR1 SGHRS and CDR2 YFSETQ are derived from the germline V gene. The CDR3, cysteine through phenylalanine, is 15 amino acids long. Of all the DNA, just the CDR3 is kept, 45 bases in frame from base 1. Germline trimming amounts to 4 bases on V and 6 bases on J, with 9 as the count of junction bases outside the gene matches. Library construction relied on RT-PCR. Instrument used: Illumina HiSeq 2500. Through fastp at Q25 and MiXCR, TCRdb rebuilt clones from the public reads, retaining in-frame beta chains. Rows are combined by CDR3 protein, so each entry shows the most common genes and DNA. Across this sample there are about 780,000 distinct CDR3 sequences, with around 18% seen only once. About 11% of the sample is held by the ten biggest clonotypes. Overall study results and their limits: The authors proposed that each seasonal influenza vaccination may bring in only a limited number of new T cells.

The rearranged chain carries TRBV5-1 and TRBJ2-1; 8 nucleotides in the junction match TRBD1. The clonotype originates from a man between 50 and 59 years old who received an inactivated influenza vaccine. Donor details come from another sample of the same person, matched by shared clones. Material: PBMCs from blood, obtained approximately 5 days after vaccination. The CDR3 is CASSGRTGSANEQFF. The nucleotides are TGCGCCAGCAGCGGAAGGACAGGGTCTGCCAATGAGCAGTTCTTC.